This TCR beta chain is from a study of early T cells in non-severe SARS-CoV-2 infection. At the level of the study: Sequencing used unsorted whole-blood bulk RNA, so chains lack pairing.

Unique molecular identifiers tagged individual cDNA molecules. A single record per CDR3 protein comes from TCRdb applying MiXCR to the 5' RACE reads. Of 90,000 to 120,000 distinct CDR3 sequences in the sample, 8.5% to 14% were seen once. Regarding the study as a whole: Anti-spike CD8 responses were favored in VDJdb matching, and private and CD4 specificities were missed.

This clonotype has a count of ten or more. Its antigen remains unidentified. The source of this sequence is an adult who was a healthcare worker with PCR-confirmed SARS-CoV-2 infection or an uninfected control (not recorded which). The source material was whole blood.

The CDR3 DNA reads as TGCAGTGCTAGGTCAAAGCGAGTCCAAGAGACCCAGTACTTC. Protein sequence: CSARSKRVQETQYF. The chain combines TRBV20-1 with TRBJ2-5; D unclear. Trimming pared 3 bases from V and 1 base from J, leaving 12 bases between. CDR3 length: 14 residues. CDR1 is DFQATT and CDR2 is SNEGSKA in the germline V gene (reference sequence).